These T cell receptor beta chains were read from a single sample in a study of shared clonotypes between healthy human individuals. TCRdb's table, derived via immunoSEQ multiplex PCR, lists solely in-frame clones and lacks some. The sample has roughly 1 million clones; about three quarters are singletons. The material sequenced was memory CD4+ T cells sorted from blood. The receptors here all came from a man between 18 and 29 years old in good health. The CDR3 runs from the conserved cysteine through the conserved F or W. D genes are given only for firm matches. Clone size is stated in some rows and not others, as once, few, many or a class when expanded.

J | V | D | size | CDR3 | DNA
TRBJ1-4 | TRBV6-4 | NA | NA | CASSDSGQAGNEKLFF | TGTGCCAGCAGTGACTCCGGGCAGGCGGGTAATGAAAAACTGTTTTTT
TRBJ1-1 | TRBV6-5 | NA | NA | CASSKGGLLNTEAFF | TGTGCCAGCAGCAAGGGGGGACTCTTGAACACTGAAGCTTTCTTT
TRBJ2-5 | TRBV5-4 | TRBD2 | once | CASSQTSGEQETQYF | TGTGCCAGCAGCCAGACTAGCGGAGAACAAGAGACCCAGTACTTC
TRBJ2-7 | TRBV7-2 | NA | NA | CASSFGASGINEQYF | TGTGCCAGCAGCTTCGGGGCGTCTGGGATCAACGAGCAGTACTTC
TRBJ2-1 | TRBV9 | NA | once | CASSVDPTGREQFF | TGTGCCAGCAGCGTAGATCCCACGGGCAGGGAGCAGTTCTTC
TRBJ2-5 | TRBV7-9 | TRBD2 | NA | CASSLLAGGETQYF | TGTGCCAGCAGCTTATTAGCGGGGGGAGAGACCCAGTACTTC
TRBJ2-6 | TRBV5-1 | NA | NA | CASSLPSPGGSGANVLTF | TGCGCCAGCAGCTTGCCATCACCTGGGGGCTCTGGGGCCAACGTCCTGACTTTC
TRBJ1-2 | TRBV20-1 | NA | NA | CSASGNYGYTF | TGCAGTGCTAGTGGTAACTATGGCTACACCTTC
TRBJ1-1 | TRBV7-9 | NA | NA | CASSEWTDTEAFF | TGTGCCAGCAGCGAGTGGACAGACACTGAAGCTTTCTTT
TRBJ1-2 | TRBV5-1 | NA | NA | CASSRDPNYGYTF | TGCGCCAGCAGCAGGGATCCTAACTATGGCTACACCTTC
TRBJ2-1 | TRBV7-9 | NA | once | CASSGGGSSYNEQFF | TGTGCCAGCAGCGGGGGCGGGAGCTCCTACAATGAGCAGTTCTTC
TRBJ1-1 | TRBV6-5 | TRBD1 | NA | CASSPGQGASEAFF | TGTGCCAGCAGCCCAGGACAGGGGGCGAGTGAAGCTTTCTTT
TRBJ2-5 | TRBV7-6 | NA | NA | CASSLYKGLQETQYF | TGTGCCAGCAGCTTATACAAGGGCCTTCAAGAGACCCAGTACTTC
TRBJ2-3 | TRBV10-2 | NA | NA | CASSRFSSDTQYF | TGCGCCAGCAGTAGGTTTAGCTCAGATACGCAGTATTTT
TRBJ2-7 | TRBV30 | TRBD1 | NA | CAWGTGFEQYF | TGTGCCTGGGGGACAGGTTTCGAGCAGTACTTC
TRBJ2-3 | TRBV10-3 | TRBD1 | NA | CATGTGNTDTQYF | TGTGCCACCGGGACAGGGAACACAGATACGCAGTATTTT
TRBJ2-3 | TRBV9 | NA | NA | CASSVQMGTQYF | TGTGCCAGCAGCGTTCAAATGGGTACGCAGTATTTT
TRBJ1-5 | TRBV29-1 | NA | NA | CSVGTWGNQPQHF | TGCAGCGTTGGGACCTGGGGTAATCAGCCCCAGCATTTT
TRBJ2-7 | TRBV6-5 | TRBD1 | NA | CASRTDGTGSYEQYF | TGTGCCAGCAGGACAGACGGGACAGGCTCCTACGAGCAGTACTTC
TRBJ2-3 | TRBV9 | TRBD2 | NA | CASSVVTSGSPQYF | TGTGCCAGCAGCGTAGTTACTAGCGGTTCCCCGCAGTATTTT
TRBJ2-1 | TRBV7-2 | TRBD1 | NA | CASSLRTGTGRNEQFF | TGTGCCAGCAGCTTAAGGACCGGGACAGGGCGGAATGAGCAGTTCTTC
TRBJ2-7 | TRBV2 | NA | NA | CASSDKGQSYEQYF | TGTGCCAGCAGTGATAAGGGGCAGTCCTACGAGCAGTACTTC
TRBJ2-2 | TRBV19 | TRBD1 | NA | CASMGQGETGELFF | TGTGCCAGCATGGGACAGGGGGAAACCGGGGAGCTGTTTTTT
TRBJ2-7 | TRBV29-1 | NA | NA | CSVVERAYNEQYF | TGCAGCGTTGTGGAAAGGGCGTACAACGAGCAGTACTTC
TRBJ2-5 | TRBV2 | TRBD1 | NA | CASSVPTRQGEETQYF | TGTGCCAGCAGTGTACCGACACGACAGGGTGAAGAGACCCAGTACTTC
TRBJ2-1 | TRBV6-1 | NA | NA | CASSEGWQVGEQFF | TGTGCCAGCAGTGAAGGTTGGCAGGTCGGTGAGCAGTTCTTC
TRBJ1-5 | TRBV7-2 | NA | NA | CASSPPGIYQPQHF | TGTGCCAGCAGCCCCCCAGGGATATATCAGCCCCAGCATTTT
TRBJ2-3 | TRBV2 | NA | NA | CASSQSGDTQYF | TGTGCCAGCAGCCAGTCCGGGGATACGCAGTATTTT
TRBJ2-7 | TRBV27 | TRBD1 | NA | CASSSDRVPYEQYF | TGTGCCAGCAGTTCCGACAGGGTTCCCTACGAGCAGTACTTC
TRBJ2-1 | TRBV30 | NA | NA | CACKGYSYNEQFF | TGTGCCTGTAAAGGGTACTCCTACAATGAGCAGTTCTTC
TRBJ2-5 | TRBV4-3 | TRBD1 | NA | CASSQDSGQAETQYF | TGCGCCAGCAGCCAAGATTCGGGACAGGCAGAGACCCAGTACTTC
TRBJ1-1 | TRBV6-1 | NA | NA | CASRERAGLTEAFF | TGTGCCAGCAGAGAGAGGGCGGGTTTAACTGAAGCTTTCTTT
TRBJ1-5 | TRBV30 | TRBD1 | NA | CALGQGGGQPQHF | TGTGCCTTGGGACAGGGCGGAGGCCAGCCCCAGCATTTT
TRBJ2-2 | TRBV6-6 | NA | NA | CASSRSGSYTGELFF | TGTGCCAGCAGTCGGAGCGGCAGTTACACCGGGGAGCTGTTTTTT
TRBJ2-5 | TRBV20-1 | NA | NA | CSARGRETQYF | TGCAGTGCCAGGGGTCGTGAGACCCAGTACTTC
TRBJ1-6 | TRBV19 | NA | NA | CASSIVDNRSPLHF | TGTGCCAGTAGTATAGTGGATAACAGGTCACCCCTCCACTTT
TRBJ2-1 | TRBV11-2 | NA | NA | CASRASGPNEQFF | TGTGCCAGCAGAGCGTCGGGACCCAATGAGCAGTTCTTC
TRBJ1-4 | TRBV28 | NA | NA | CASRGQGRNEKLFF | TGTGCCAGCAGGGGACAAGGTCGGAATGAAAAACTGTTTTTT
TRBJ2-3 | TRBV7-2 | NA | once | CASSLDEDTQYF | TGTGCCAGCAGCTTAGATGAAGATACGCAGTATTTT
TRBJ2-7 | TRBV30 | NA | NA | CAWSLGGPSYEQYF | TGTGCCTGGAGCCTCGGAGGCCCGTCCTACGAGCAGTACTTC